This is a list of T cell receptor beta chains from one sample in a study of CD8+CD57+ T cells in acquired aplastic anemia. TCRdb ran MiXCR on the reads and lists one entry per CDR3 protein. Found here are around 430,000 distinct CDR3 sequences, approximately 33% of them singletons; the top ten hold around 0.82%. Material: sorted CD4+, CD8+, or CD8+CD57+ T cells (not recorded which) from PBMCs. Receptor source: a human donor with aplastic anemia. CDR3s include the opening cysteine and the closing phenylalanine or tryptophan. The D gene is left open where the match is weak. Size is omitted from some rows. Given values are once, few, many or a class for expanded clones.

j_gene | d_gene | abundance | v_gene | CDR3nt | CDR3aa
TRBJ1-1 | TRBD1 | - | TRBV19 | TGTGCCAGTACGCTACCGGGACAGCCGAACACTGAAGCTTTCTTT | CASTLPGQPNTEAFF
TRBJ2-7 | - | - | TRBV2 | TGTGCCAGCAGTGAAGCCTGGGGGGCCGGGCACGAGCAGTACTTC | CASSEAWGAGHEQYF
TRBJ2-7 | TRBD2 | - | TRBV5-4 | TGTGCCAGCAGCTTGAATCGGGCTAGCGGGATCTACGAGCAGTACTTC | CASSLNRASGIYEQYF
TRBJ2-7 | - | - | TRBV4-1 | TGCGCCAGCAGTCGGGTTTTGGGGGTCGGCTACGAGCAGTACTTC | CASSRVLGVGYEQYF
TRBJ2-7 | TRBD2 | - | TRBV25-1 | TGTGCCAGCAGTCAAGCCGGGACTAAATACGAGCAGTACTTC | CASSQAGTKYEQYF
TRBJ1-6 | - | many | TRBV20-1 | TGCAGTGCTAGTGGAGGGCCCCCCAGGCACTTT | CSASGGPPRHF
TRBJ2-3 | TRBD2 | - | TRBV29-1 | TGCAGCGTGGTAGCGGGGGCCCAGGATACGCAGTATTTT | CSVVAGAQDTQYF
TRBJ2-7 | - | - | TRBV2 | TGTGCCAGCAGCCCTCATATTGGTGCCTCCTTCTCCTACGAGCAGTACTTC | CASSPHIGASFSYEQYF
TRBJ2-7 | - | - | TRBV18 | TGTGCCAGCTCACCATATCGATCCTACGAGCAGTACTTC | CASSPYRSYEQYF
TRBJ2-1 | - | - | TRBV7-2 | TGTGCCAGCAGAGCAGGGACTGCGGGTGAGCAGTTCTTC | CASRAGTAGEQFF